This entry is about one T cell receptor beta chain. This receptor's antigen is unknown. Base qualities were left out, and no much larger clone turns up one base away. Trimming costs V 4 bases and J 5 bases, and their ends lie 23 bases apart. The cysteine opens and the phenylalanine closes a CDR3 of 17 amino acids. Only CDR3 DNA remains: 51 bases, in frame from the first base. CDR1 is given as LGHDT and CDR2 as YNNKEL, both from the germline V gene (reference sequence). The immunoSEQ Assay, a bias-controlled multiplex PCR, was used to amplify TCRbeta CDR3 regions from genomic DNA. The authors' pipeline ran thus. Nucleated cell counts per sample were estimated from amplification of reference gene primers within the assay. Sequence reads were collapsed and filtered to measure the absolute abundance of every unique TCRbeta CDR3 rearrangement. For each sample, productive Simpson clonality was calculated by taking the square root of Simpson's diversity index across productive rearrangements. Imported from immuneACCESS, the table was reduced by TCRdb to in-frame sequences with V and J called. These copies leave out some clones; in studies compared against another copy, an unresolved V gene accounts for under half, and the cause of the remainder is not known. V and J calls and clone size are as listed in that table; D and trimming were resolved from the DNA. Counted in this sample were roughly 10,000 clones; 65% to 90% of them appeared once. The ten most abundant clones make up roughly 7.7% of the sample.

These data are taken from a study of blood T cell repertoires in COVID-19 (TCRdb year 2020). For the study in its entirety: Samples covering the acute and convalescent phases of COVID-19 were provided by collaborators in the United States, Italy and Spain. The material from the prospective study consisted of cDNA or gDNA derived from T cells, B-cell-depleted T cells, or PBMCs. Subjects who had been exposed to COVID-19, were actively infected with it, or had recovered from it provided the deeply sampled blood TCRbeta repertoires that made up the dataset. A freely available public database, intended as a resource for researchers studying the immune response to SARS-CoV-2, is where the repertoires were released. Samples were obtained from the ongoing ImmuneRACE study (first 160 participants) and from 1,254 subjects provided by 6 global collaborators. Nearly every sample came with metadata listing a de-identified subject ID, COVID-19 status, age in years and sex. Where available, HLA class I and class II types were taken from metadata supplied by the sample provider and were not determined by assay-based typing. Broader findings and caveats from the paper: The amount of clinical and demographic metadata varied by source and participant and was provided uncurated.

Each collaborating institution followed its own protocols to collect whole blood in K2EDTA tubes. For TCRbeta analysis, collaborators shipped samples in one of three forms: frozen whole blood, isolated PBMCs, or DNA extracted from either of those sample types. The TCR comes from a man between 65 and 85 years old with active COVID-19. The sample consisted of peripheral blood. The sequence links TRBV3-1 (or the pseudogene TRBV3-2) to TRBJ1-1, and perhaps TRBD1 as D gene, on 6 matching bases. The CDR3 reads as follows: CASSPLRATGRGTEAFF. The nucleotide sequence is TGTGCCAGCAGCCCGCTAAGGGCCACAGGGAGGGGAACTGAAGCTTTCTTT.